This TCR beta chain derives from a study of blood T cells in healthy people across ages. This clonotype was picked up a small number of times. Its antigen is as yet unknown. Germline-derived CDR1 and CDR2 are LGHDT and YNNKEL (reference sequence). This CDR3 is built from 16 residues. V was clipped by 2 bases and J by 5 bases; unmatched bases: 7. Study-level results: Higher diversity, along with more naive CD4+ cells, distinguished long-lived donors from aged donors. The percentage of naive T cells correlated strongly with TCR beta diversity. Expanded clonotype changes were possibly confounded by unknown donor CMV status.

Combining a sample-barcoded 5' primer with a J-beta primer mix, a second PCR ran for roughly 7 to 12 cycles. Each CDR3 protein is one row after TCRdb ran MiXCR on the 5' RACE reads. Among 1.2 million to 1.5 million distinct CDR3 sequences, approximately 38% were seen once, and the ten largest hold 7% to 9.5%. The individuals who served as donors were healthy Caucasians living in Russia, aged roughly 6 to 95. The origin of this receptor is a woman aged 18-30 years in good health. The chain recombines TRBV3-1 with TRBJ2-1; 9 nucleotides align to TRBD1. What was sequenced was blood. CDR3 DNA sequence: TGTGCCAGCAGCCAACAGGGACAGGGCGCGCACAATGAGCAGTTCTTC. Its translation: CASSQQGQGAHNEQFF.